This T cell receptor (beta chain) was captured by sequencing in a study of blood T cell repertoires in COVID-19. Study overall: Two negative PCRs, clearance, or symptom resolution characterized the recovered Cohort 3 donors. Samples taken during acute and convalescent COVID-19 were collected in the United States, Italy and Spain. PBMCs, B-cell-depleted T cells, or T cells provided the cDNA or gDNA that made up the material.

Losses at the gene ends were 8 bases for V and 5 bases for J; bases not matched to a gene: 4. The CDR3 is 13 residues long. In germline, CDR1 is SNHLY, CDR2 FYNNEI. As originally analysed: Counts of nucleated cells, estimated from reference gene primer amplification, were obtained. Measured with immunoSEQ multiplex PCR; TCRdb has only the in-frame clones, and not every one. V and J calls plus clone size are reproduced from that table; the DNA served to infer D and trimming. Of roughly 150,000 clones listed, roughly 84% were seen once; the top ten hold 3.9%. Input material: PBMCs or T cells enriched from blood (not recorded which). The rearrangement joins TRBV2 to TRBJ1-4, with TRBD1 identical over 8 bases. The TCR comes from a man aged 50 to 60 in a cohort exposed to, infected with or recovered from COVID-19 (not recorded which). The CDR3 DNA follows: TGTGCCAGCTGGACAGGGTTAAATGAAAAACTGTTTTTT. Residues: CASWTGLNEKLFF.